The clone carrying this T cell receptor (beta chain) was seen a single time. This entry comes from a study of blood T cell repertoires in COVID-19. Germline loops: CDR1 ENHRY, CDR2 SYGVKD. CDR3 length: 17 amino acids. Sequencing was performed with immunoSEQ multiplex PCR; in TCRdb, only in-frame clones are kept and a portion is missing. The sample holds fewer than 300,000 clones, 75% to 95% seen once. The specimen sequenced was PBMCs or T cells enriched from blood (not recorded which). The receptor's source is a woman in her 30s who had recovered from COVID-19. This chain connects TRBV10-3 to TRBJ2-1; D might be TRBD1 (7 bases). CDR3 DNA sequence: TGTGCTGCCCGGGGACAGATCAGGGACTTAGCCTACAATGAGCAGTTCTTC. It translates to CAARGQIRDLAYNEQFF.